This TCR beta chain stems from a study of cytomegalovirus exposure and HLA in healthy donors. Study-wide results and caveats: Some highly shared sequence variants likely arose as a pipeline artifact.

On this clone itself: Antigen unknown.

The PCR used 60 Vbeta and 13 Jbeta primers. Libraries were prepared by immunoSEQ multiplex PCR; TCRdb keeps only in-frame clonotypes and omits some of them. The sample has under 150,000 clones, and its top ten clones hold about 1.4%. Germline-derived CDR1 and CDR2 are MNHNS and SASEGT. The CDR3 spans 13 residues. Trimming removed 4 bases at V and 5 bases at J, with 11 bases between. This TCR came from a woman aged 40 to 50 in good health and CMV-seronegative. Sequences were obtained from PBMCs. The rearrangement links TRBV6-1 to TRBJ1-1; TRBD1 might be the D (6 bases). The CDR3 region is CASSVGGATEAFF. The CDR3 DNA reads TGTGCCAGCAGTGTTGGGGGGGCAACTGAAGCTTTCTTT.